The rows below give T cell receptor beta chains drawn from one sample of a study of blood T cell repertoires in COVID-19. TCRdb's table, derived via immunoSEQ multiplex PCR, lists solely in-frame clones and lacks some. The sample carries roughly 320,000 clones, 90% to 95% recorded once. The sample taken for sequencing was PBMCs or T cells enriched from blood (not recorded which). The receptors here all came from a woman under 40 who had been exposed to COVID-19. Each CDR3 is given with its conserved first and last residue. Fields, in order: V gene, J gene, clone size, D gene, CDR3 DNA, CDR3 protein. The D gene is left open where the match is weak. Some rows mark clone size as missing; the rest say once, few, many or name a class of expanded clone.

>TRBV10-3|TRBJ2-3|NA|TRBD1
TGTGCCATCAGTGAATCAGGACAGGGGGTTTCAGATACGCAGTATTTT
CAISESGQGVSDTQYF
>TRBV11-3|TRBJ1-1|NA|NA
TGTGCCAGCGCGCCCCGGGGCCGGGGGTTATCGATGGACACTGAAGCTTTCTTT
CASAPRGRGLSMDTEAFF
>TRBV5-1|TRBJ2-7|NA|NA
TGCGCCAGCAGACTGGTGGGACAAGGGTCCCAAGAGCAGTACTTC
CASRLVGQGSQEQYF
>TRBV5-1|TRBJ2-3|NA|TRBD2
TGCGCCAGCACCCCCACCGGGACTAGCGGCACAGATACGCAGTATTTT
CASTPTGTSGTDTQYF
>TRBV29-1|TRBJ1-1|NA|NA
TGCAGCGTTGCGAGGTCCACTGAAGCTTTCTTT
CSVARSTEAFF
>TRBV6-5|TRBJ1-2|NA|NA
TGTGCCAGCAGATTCACAGACAGGAACTATGGCTACACCTTC
CASRFTDRNYGYTF
>TRBV6-2/TRBV6-3|TRBJ2-7|NA|TRBD2
TGTGCCAGCAGTCGCCCATCCACTAGCGGGGGAATCTACGAGCAGTACTTC
CASSRPSTSGGIYEQYF
>TRBV25-1|TRBJ1-6|NA|TRBD1
TGTGCCAGCAGTGAATTAACAGGGGGGAACTCCTATAATTCACCCCTCCACTTT
CASSELTGGNSYNSPLHF
>TRBV6-5|TRBJ2-3|NA|NA
TGTGCCAGCAGAAACGTCATCGGGAACACAGATACGCAGTATTTT
CASRNVIGNTDTQYF
>TRBV4-1|TRBJ1-1|NA|NA
TGCGCCAGCAGTCCCATGGGGGGGGGTAACACTGAAGCTTTCTTT
CASSPMGGGNTEAFF
>TRBV7-8|TRBJ2-4|NA|TRBD2
TGTGCCAGCAGCTTCGGACTAGCGGGGGTCAAAAACATTCAGTACTTC
CASSFGLAGVKNIQYF
>TRBV27|TRBJ1-2|NA|TRBD1
TGTGCCAGCAGTCCACGGCGCCCCACCGGGACAGGGATATATGGCTACACCTTC
CASSPRRPTGTGIYGYTF
>TRBV6-2/TRBV6-3|TRBJ1-1|NA|TRBD1
TGTGCCAGCAGTTACAAGGCACAGGGGATTAACACTGAAGCTTTCTTT
CASSYKAQGINTEAFF
>TRBV9|TRBJ2-7|NA|TRBD1
TGTGCCAGCAGCGTAGGACAGGGTGGGTACGAGCAGTACTTC
CASSVGQGGYEQYF
>TRBV6-4|TRBJ2-1|NA|TRBD2
TGTGCCAGCAGTAAAGCGGGGGCCTACAATGAGCAGTTCTTC
CASSKAGAYNEQFF
>TRBV30|TRBJ2-1|once|NA
TGTGCCTGGAGTGTCTTCCAGGTAGGGGCCCTCCTACACAATGAGCAGTTCTTC
CAWSVFQVGALLHNEQFF
>TRBV6-5|TRBJ2-3|NA|NA
TGTGCCAGCAGCCCCGGGGGAGGACGCTATAATACGCAGTATTTT
CASSPGGGRYNTQYF
>TRBV7-2|TRBJ2-5|NA|TRBD1
TGTGCCAGCAGCTTAGTACGTGACAGGGGCCTCCGGGGGATCCAGTACTTC
CASSLVRDRGLRGIQYF
>TRBV28|TRBJ1-2|NA|NA
TGTGCCAGCAGAATTTTGTATCTCCGGGACTCCTTCCACTATGGCTACACCTTC
CASRILYLRDSFHYGYTF
>TRBV20-1|TRBJ2-7|few|NA
TGCAGTGCTAGTCACCCTAGCTCCTACGAGCAGTACTTC
CSASHPSSYEQYF
>TRBV19|TRBJ1-1|NA|NA
TGTGCCAGCAGGGCCGCAGGGGACACTGAAGCTTTCTTT
CASRAAGDTEAFF
>TRBV7-6|TRBJ1-1|NA|TRBD1
TGTGCCAGCAGCTTAGGGACAGGGGGCGATACCGCTGAAGCTTTCTTT
CASSLGTGGDTAEAFF
>TRBV13|TRBJ2-7|NA|TRBD2
TGTGCCAGCAGCTTGGCGGGACTAGGGGCCTACGAGCAGTACTTC
CASSLAGLGAYEQYF
>TRBV7-2|TRBJ1-2|once|NA
TGTGCCAGCAGCCCCGGGTCTCGCTATGGCTACACCTTC
CASSPGSRYGYTF
>TRBV7-3|TRBJ2-3|NA|TRBD1
TGTGCCAGCAGCCTCGACAGGGGTACAGATACGCAGTATTTT
CASSLDRGTDTQYF
>TRBV5-1|TRBJ1-1|once|TRBD1
TGCGCCAGCAGCCTAGTAAAGACAGGGAAGACTGAAGCTTTCTTT
CASSLVKTGKTEAFF
>TRBV10-3|TRBJ1-2|NA|NA
TGTGCCATCAGTGAAGGAGACCCAGGGCTGTATGGCTACACCTTC
CAISEGDPGLYGYTF
>TRBV18|TRBJ1-1|once|TRBD1
TGTGCCAGCTCATCCGCTGATCGACAGGGAGTAGCTTTCTTT
CASSSADRQGVAFF
>TRBV2|TRBJ1-2|NA|NA
TGTGCCAGCAGTAGCTCCCCAGGGTTCTATGGCTACACCTTC
CASSSSPGFYGYTF
>TRBV19|TRBJ1-5|NA|NA
TGTGCCAGTAGAGATTCGGGGGGCAATCAGCCCCAGCATTTT
CASRDSGGNQPQHF
>TRBV19|TRBJ1-5|NA|NA
TGTGCCAGTACTCCGACGGGGAATCAGCCCCAGCATTTT
CASTPTGNQPQHF
>TRBV10-3|TRBJ1-4|NA|TRBD1
TGTGCCATCAGCCCGGGCGGGACAGGGCTTGAAAAACTGTTTTTT
CAISPGGTGLEKLFF
>TRBV6-5|TRBJ2-3|NA|TRBD1
TGTGCCAGCAGTTACTCGTACAGGGGGCGAGCAGATACGCAGTATTTT
CASSYSYRGRADTQYF
>TRBV10-3|TRBJ1-5|NA|NA
TGTGCCATCGGCCTAGGGGCGCATCAGCCCCAGCATTTT
CAIGLGAHQPQHF
>TRBV15|TRBJ1-2|NA|NA
TGTGCCACCAGCAGAGATCCCGGAGGGAACGGCTACACCTTC
CATSRDPGGNGYTF
>TRBV7-9|TRBJ1-5|few|NA
TGTGCCAGCAGCCTCCCCGGGACACATCAGCCCCAGCATTTT
CASSLPGTHQPQHF
>TRBV19|TRBJ1-2|once|TRBD1
TGTGCCAGTAGCAACCTACCTGGACAGGGGGCTGATGGCTACACCTTC
CASSNLPGQGADGYTF
>TRBV2|TRBJ2-5|NA|NA
TGTGCCAGCAGTGAACCACCAGGGGAGACCCAGTACTTC
CASSEPPGETQYF
>TRBV2|TRBJ1-1|NA|TRBD1
TGTGCCAGCAGGGTACAGGGGGAGACTGAAGCTTTCTTT
CASRVQGETEAFF
>TRBV7-8|TRBJ2-1|NA|TRBD2
TGTGCCAGCAGCTACTACCTCGGCCCGGGACTAGCGGTGGACTGGCAGTTCTTC
CASSYYLGPGLAVDWQFF
>TRBV5-1|TRBJ1-3|NA|NA
TGCGCCAGCAGCTCGGATACAGGCTACTCTGGAAACACCATATATTTT
CASSSDTGYSGNTIYF
>TRBV7-8|TRBJ1-2|NA|TRBD1
TGTGCCAGCAGTGGAGGGACTTTAGACAGGGGTTATGGCTACACCTTC
CASSGGTLDRGYGYTF
>TRBV5-4|TRBJ2-3|once|NA
TGTGCCAGCAGCCCTAGAGGGCCCACTAGGACAGATACGCAGTATTTT
CASSPRGPTRTDTQYF
>TRBV4-1|TRBJ1-2|NA|TRBD1
TGCGCCAGCAGCCGCCGGGGACAGCATACTAACTATGGCTACACCTTC
CASSRRGQHTNYGYTF
>TRBV5-1|TRBJ2-1|NA|NA
TGCGCCAGCAGCTTCGGGGGCAATGAGCAGTTCTTC
CASSFGGNEQFF
>TRBV27|TRBJ1-1|NA|TRBD1
TGTGCCAGCAGTCTAAGACAGGGTGGTGGCACTGAAGCTTTCTTT
CASSLRQGGGTEAFF
>TRBV27|TRBJ1-6|NA|NA
TGTGCCAGCAGTCTCAACAGGGCATATAATTCACCCCTCCACTTT
CASSLNRAYNSPLHF
>TRBV7-2|TRBJ1-2|once|TRBD1
TGTGCCAGCAGCTTAGACAGGGGGAGGTATGGCTACACCTTC
CASSLDRGRYGYTF
>TRBV19|TRBJ2-1|NA|TRBD1
TGTGCCAGTAGTCTCGGGACAGGGGTCGGTTACAATGAGCAGTTCTTC
CASSLGTGVGYNEQFF
>TRBV5-1|TRBJ1-1|once|NA
TGCGCCAGCAGCGCAAGACAGGCAGGGGACACTGAAGCTTTCTTT
CASSARQAGDTEAFF
>TRBV2|TRBJ2-1|NA|TRBD2
TGTGCCAGCACCAACTTCGGCGGGGGGCTGTACAATGAGCAGTTCTTC
CASTNFGGGLYNEQFF
>TRBV6-5|TRBJ1-1|NA|NA
TGTGCCGTCTTCCGGGACACCAAGAACACTGAAGCTTTCTTT
CAVFRDTKNTEAFF
>TRBV30|TRBJ1-2|NA|NA
TGTGCCTGGAGCGACCGCAGGGTGGTCGGCTACACCTTC
CAWSDRRVVGYTF
>TRBV5-4|TRBJ2-5|NA|TRBD1
TGTGCCAGCAGCGGGACAGGGGGTGGGGAGGAGACCCAGTACTTC
CASSGTGGGEETQYF
>TRBV30|TRBJ2-1|NA|TRBD2
TGTGCCTGGACTCCTCATCCGTGGACTAGCGGGGGTACCCACAATGAGCAGTTCTTC
CAWTPHPWTSGGTHNEQFF
>TRBV9|TRBJ1-1|NA|NA
TGTGCCAGCAGCGTAGCTGATCAGCCTCAAGCAGGAACTGAAGCTTTCTTT
CASSVADQPQAGTEAFF
>TRBV2|TRBJ1-1|NA|TRBD1
TGTGCTATTAGGGACAGGCTTATGAACACTGAAGCTTTCTTT
CAIRDRLMNTEAFF
>TRBV5-1|TRBJ2-7|NA|NA
TGCGCCAGCTCTAACCAGGGCGCCTACGAGCAGTACTTC
CASSNQGAYEQYF